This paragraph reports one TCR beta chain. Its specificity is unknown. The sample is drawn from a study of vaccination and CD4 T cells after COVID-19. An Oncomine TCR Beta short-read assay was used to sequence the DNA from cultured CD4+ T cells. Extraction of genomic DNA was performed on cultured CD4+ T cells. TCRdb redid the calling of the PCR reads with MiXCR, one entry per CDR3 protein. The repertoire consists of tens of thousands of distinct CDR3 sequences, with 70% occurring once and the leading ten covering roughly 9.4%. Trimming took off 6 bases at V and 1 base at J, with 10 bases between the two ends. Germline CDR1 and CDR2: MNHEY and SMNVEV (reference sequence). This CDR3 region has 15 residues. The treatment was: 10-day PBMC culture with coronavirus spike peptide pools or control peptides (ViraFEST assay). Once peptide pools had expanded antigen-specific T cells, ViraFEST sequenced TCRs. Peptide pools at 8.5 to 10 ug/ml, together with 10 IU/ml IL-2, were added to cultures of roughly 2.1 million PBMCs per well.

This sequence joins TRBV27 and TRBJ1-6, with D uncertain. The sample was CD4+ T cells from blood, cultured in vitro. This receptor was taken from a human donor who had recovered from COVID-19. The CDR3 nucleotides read TGTGCCAGCAGGACATCAGGTTCCTATAATTCACCCCTCCACTTT. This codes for CASRTSGSYNSPLHF.